The 12 T cell receptor beta chains given below trace back to one sample, sequenced in a study of control samples from healthy donors and cancer patients. Repertoires were generated with immunoSEQ multiplex PCR, while TCRdb's copy carries only in-frame clones and drops some. Here the sample spans 400,000 to 450,000 clones, over 75% being singletons. Sequencing was performed on PBMCs. Receptor source: a man aged 35 to 55 with head and neck cancer.

This clone has just one count. V is TRBV10-3 and J is TRBJ1-1; D possibly corresponds to TRBD1 (5 bases). The germline gives CDR1 ENHRY, CDR2 SYGVKD. The ends were cut back, 5 bases at V and 1 base at J, with 8 bases in the middle. This CDR3 is built from 13 residues. CDR3 amino acids: CAISQQGNTEAFF. CDR3 bases: TGTGCCATCAGTCAGCAGGGGAACACTGAAGCTTTCTTT.

The chain is built from TRBV30 and TRBJ2-7; tentatively, D is TRBD1 or TRBD2 (5 bases each). There are 13 residues in the CDR3. The germline V and J ends were trimmed by 5 bases and 0 bases, with 11 bases remaining between them. Germline V gene lookup returns CDR1 GTSNPN and CDR2 SVGIG (reference sequence). CDR3 amino acids: CAWRDGSSYEQYF. CDR3 bases: TGTGCCTGGCGGGACGGTAGCTCCTACGAGCAGTACTTC.

In DNA form, the CDR3 reads TGTGCCAGCAGTTACTCGGGGGGCAGGGCTGACTATGGCTACACCTTC. As protein: CASSYSGGRADYGYTF. The rearrangement uses TRBV6-5 and TRBJ1-2; D might be TRBD1 (6 bases). V was clipped by 0 bases and J by 3 bases, with 14 bases between them. This CDR3 region has 16 residues. Per germline, CDR1 MNHEY and CDR2 SVGAGI.

CDR3 region: CASSLGQGKPNNQPQHF. As DNA, the CDR3 is TGTGCCAGCAGCCTTGGACAGGGTAAACCGAATAATCAGCCCCAGCATTTT. The rearrangement links TRBV7-8 to TRBJ1-5; TRBD1 matches 8 bases. The CDR3 is 17 amino acids. Per the germline V gene, CDR1 is SGHVS and CDR2 is FQNEAQ. The junction had 13 bases not matched to a gene; V was cut back by 5 bases and J by 4 bases.

The rearrangement links TRBV5-1 to TRBJ1-1; D unclear. This CDR3 region has 12 residues. Trimming took 4 bases from V and 1 from J, leaving 5 bases between them. From germline, CDR1 is SGHRS and CDR2 YFSETQ. The CDR3: CASSLQNTEAFF. In nucleotides, the CDR3 is TGCGCCAGCAGCCTACAGAACACTGAAGCTTTCTTT.

This clone has just one count. J is TRBJ2-3 and V is TRBV27, with 12 bases fitting TRBD2. There are 17 residues in the CDR3. V shed 7 bases and J 4 bases; nucleotides not matched to a gene: 12. Germline CDR1 MNHEY, CDR2 SMNVEV (reference sequence). CDR3 region: CASNRASGGALADTQYF. Here the CDR3 DNA reads TGTGCCAGCAATAGGGCTAGCGGGGGGGCCCTAGCAGATACGCAGTATTTT.

This clone was picked up a small number of times. The V and J genes are TRBV28 and TRBJ1-2, with 7 bases that match TRBD1. J gave up 3 bases and V 4 bases, and 8 bases lay outside the gene matches. The CDR3 sequence is 15 residues long. CDR1 and CDR2 from the germline V gene are MDHEN and SYDVKM. The DNA of the CDR3 is TGTGCCAGCAGTTCCCCAGGGGGTGGTGACTATGGCTACACCTTC. It is translated as CASSSPGGGDYGYTF.

This clone was recorded only once. This chain joins TRBV9 and TRBJ2-2, with 7 bases lining up with TRBD2. Germline V gene data show CDR1 as SGDLS and CDR2 as YYNGEE. The CDR3 sequence is 15 residues long. V dropped 3 bases and J dropped 5; count of bases not matched to a gene: 7. The CDR3 nucleotides read TGTGCCAGCAGCGGACTAGCAGGCTTAACCGGGGAGCTGTTTTTT. Translated: CASSGLAGLTGELFF. Full variable domain (remainder filled in from reference TRBV9 and TRBJ2-2): DSGVTQTPKHLITATGQRVTLRCSPRSGDLSVYWYQQSLDQGLQFLIQYYNGEERAKGNILERFSAQQFPDLHSELNLSSLELGDSALYFCASSGLAGLTGELFFGEGSRLTVL.

The chain recombines TRBV7-9 with TRBJ2-2; D gene uncertain. From germline, CDR1 is SEHNR and CDR2 FQNEAQ (reference sequence). There are 13 residues in the CDR3. V was cut by 5 bases and J by 8 bases, with 12 bases left in between. CDR3 DNA: TGTGCCAGCAGCCCTCCCGGTTGGGGGGAGCTGTTTTTT. Translation gives CASSPPGWGELFF.

The rearrangement joins TRBV2 to TRBJ2-5; perhaps TRBD2 as D (6 bases). Germline CDR1 is SNHLY and CDR2 is FYNNEI. CDR3 length equals 13 residues. V was shortened by 3 bases and J by 7 bases, with 12 bases between the two germline ends. CDR3 DNA: TGTGCCAGCAGTGAGGAGGGGCGGGCGACCCAGTACTTC. Translating gives CASSEEGRATQYF.

The chain couples TRBV19 to TRBJ1-6; 7 bases fit TRBD1. The CDR3 totals 13 residues. Germline CDR1 LNHDA, CDR2 SQIVND (reference sequence). After removal of 7 bases from V and 11 bases from J, the junction contained 8 bases not matched to a gene. CDR3 in DNA: TGTGCCAGTACAGAGGCAGGGGGGACACCCCTCCACTTT. Protein: CASTEAGGTPLHF.

The J gene is TRBJ2-1, the V gene TRBV6-5; D may be TRBD1 (6 bases). V was trimmed by 6 bases and J by 11 bases, leaving 11 bases between them. Germline assignment: CDR1 MNHEY and CDR2 SVGAGI. The CDR3 extends over 11 amino acids. CDR3 loop: CASSQGGKQFF. Written as DNA, the CDR3 is TGTGCCAGCAGCCAAGGGGGTAAGCAGTTCTTC.